The 20 T cell receptor beta chains listed next were all sequenced from one sample in a study of T-cell memory formation after mild COVID-19 (dated by TCRdb to the early 2020s). Receptor libraries were prepared by 5' RACE. Sequencing instrument: Illumina NovaSeq 6000. TCRdb took the public reads, trimmed them with fastp at Q25, ran MiXCR for clone calling and kept in-frame beta chains. Each record represents a unique CDR3 protein, reported with the most common genes and DNA among its rows. Counted in this sample were over 500,000 distinct CDR3 sequences; 17% of them appeared once. About 7.5% of the sample is in the top ten clones. Sequenced material: PBMCs or a T cell subset sorted from them (not recorded which). The receptors shown here come from an adult woman who had mild COVID-19 (a few samples of this study predate the infection). The sample titles of this study are shuffled in the database, so cell type and time point are left out; the donor was told from shared clones.

The chain recombines TRBV19 with TRBJ2-3; unclear D gene. The CDR3 length is 13 residues. V was trimmed by 4 bases and J by 4 bases, leaving 9 bases between them. Germline CDR1 reads LNHDA; CDR2 reads SQIVND (reference sequence). The DNA of the CDR3 is TGTGCCAGTAGTAAAGGATGGGCAGATACGCAGTATTTT. Amino acids: CASSKGWADTQYF.

Ten or more counts support this clonotype. The rearrangement links TRBV7-3 to TRBJ2-3; D is ambiguous. V was trimmed by 3 bases and J by 8 bases, leaving 21 bases between them. There are 16 residues in the CDR3. The germline gives CDR1 SGHTA, CDR2 FQGTGA. The CDR3 region is CASSLHPTAAKGTQYF. Written as DNA, the CDR3 is TGTGCCAGCAGCTTGCACCCCACCGCCGCAAAGGGTACGCAGTATTTT.

CDR3 region: CSAAMGQGAYEQYF. The CDR3 DNA follows: TGCAGCGCTGCGATGGGACAGGGGGCCTACGAGCAGTACTTC. This chain links TRBV29-1 with TRBJ2-7; 11 positions match TRBD1. This CDR3 comprises 14 residues. The germline CDR1 and CDR2 sequences are SQVTM and ANQGSEA. The J segment lost 2 bases and the V segment lost 7 bases, leaving 7 bases of the junction unmatched.

The chain carries TRBV25-1 and TRBJ2-7, with 11 bases aligning to TRBD1. CDR1 MGHDK and CDR2 SYGVNS come from the germline V gene. The CDR3 is 16 residues long. J was trimmed by 2 bases and V by 3 bases; bases with no gene match: 6. The CDR3 loop is CASSDNLGQGAYEQYF. CDR3 sequence (DNA): TGTGCCAGCAGTGACAACTTGGGACAGGGGGCCTACGAGCAGTACTTC.

The chain is built from TRBV15 and TRBJ2-7; 9 positions agree with TRBD1. The CDR3 is 18 residues long. Looked up from germline, CDR1 is LNHNV and CDR2 is YYDKDF (reference sequence). The ends lost 1 base at V and 5 bases at J; junction bases unmatched: 15. CDR3: CATSRGGDLGTGYHEQYF. CDR3 DNA: TGTGCCACCAGCAGAGGTGGGGATCTCGGGACAGGGTACCACGAGCAGTACTTC. The full variable domain, in which reference TRBV15 and TRBJ2-7 provide the parts outside the CDR3, is DAMVIQNPRYQVTQFGKPVTLSCSQTLNHNVMYWYQQKSSQAPKLLFHYYDKDFNNEADTPDNFQSRRPNTSFCFLDIRSPGLGDTAMYLCATSRGGDLGTGYHEQYFGPGTRLTVT.

This chain links TRBV2 with TRBJ2-7; 8 nucleotides match TRBD1. V trimming: 2 bases; J trimming: 2 bases; junction bases outside the gene matches: 5. Germline V gene sequence: CDR1 SNHLY, CDR2 FYNNEI. The CDR3 has 15 residues. CDR3 sequence reads: CASSETGQETYEQYF. CDR3 sequence (DNA): TGTGCCAGCAGTGAAACGGGACAGGAGACCTACGAGCAGTACTTC. The full variable domain, rest sourced from reference TRBV2 and TRBJ2-7, is EPEVTQTPSHQVTQMGQEVILRCVPISNHLYFYWYRQILGQKVEFLVSFYNNEISEKSEIFDDQFSVERPDGSNFTLKIRSTKLEDSAMYFCASSETGQETYEQYFGPGTRLTVT.

The chain combines TRBV24-1 with TRBJ2-2, with 14 positions matching TRBD2. The germline gives CDR1 KGHDR, CDR2 SFDVKD. Losses at the gene ends were 7 bases for V and 7 bases for J; bases not matched to a gene: 13. The CDR3 extends over 18 amino acids. This CDR3 reads CATSRGLAGAVRVGELFF. CDR3 sequence (DNA): TGTGCCACCAGCAGGGGACTAGCGGGAGCGGTGCGGGTCGGGGAGCTGTTTTTT.

Only a few counts were recorded for this clonotype. This chain links TRBV14 with TRBJ2-7; possibly TRBD1 for D (5 bases). The CDR3 spans 13 residues. Germline loops: CDR1 SGHDN, CDR2 FVKESK. With 3 bases removed from V and 5 bases from J, the gap between germline ends came to 11 bases. As DNA, the CDR3 is TGTGCCAGCAGCCACCTCTGGGGCCACGAGCAGTACTTC. Protein product: CASSHLWGHEQYF.

This clonotype has only a few counts. J is TRBJ2-2 and V is TRBV11-3, with 8 bases matching TRBD1. The trim removed 6 bases at V and 0 bases at J, leaving 6 bases unmatched. This CDR3 region has 16 residues. Germline loops: CDR1 SGHNT, CDR2 YENEEA. Here the CDR3 DNA reads TGTGCCAGCAGAGCCAGGGGGCAAACGAACACCGGGGAGCTGTTTTTT. It translates to CASRARGQTNTGELFF.

The rearrangement joins TRBV2 to TRBJ2-7; D is uncertain. This CDR3 has 13 residues. Germline V gene data show CDR1 as SNHLY and CDR2 as FYNNEI. Between the trimmed V and J ends, which lost 4 bases and 0 bases, there was a span of 7 bases. CDR3 loop: CASSASSSYEQYF. The CDR3 region has the DNA TGTGCCAGCAGTGCGTCCTCCTCCTACGAGCAGTACTTC.

This chain connects TRBV6-2 or TRBV6-3 to TRBJ1-2; D not resolved. Germline V CDR1 and CDR2: MNHEY, SVGEGT. The CDR3 has 13 residues. With 3 bases removed from V and 6 bases from J, the gap between germline ends came to 11 bases. The CDR3 sequence: CASSYSLGNGYTF. CDR3 DNA sequence: TGTGCCAGCAGTTATAGCCTAGGGAATGGCTACACCTTC.

The chain is built from TRBV12-3 or TRBV12-4 and TRBJ2-3; D is tentatively TRBD1 or TRBD2 (5 bases each). Deletions cut 4 bases from V and 2 bases from J, with 10 bases between. The CDR3 has 14 amino acids. CDR3 sequence: CASSWQGDTDTQYF. The CDR3 DNA follows: TGTGCCAGCAGTTGGCAGGGAGACACAGATACGCAGTATTTT.

In DNA form, the CDR3 reads TGTGCCAGCAGCTTCATTAGAGGGAAAGAGACCCAGTACTTC. Protein sequence: CASSFIRGKETQYF. This chain joins TRBV5-6 and TRBJ2-5; D perhaps matches TRBD2 (5 bases). CDR3 length equals 14 residues. The germline V gene encodes CDR1 SGHDT and CDR2 YYEEEE. Trimming pared 2 bases from V and 3 bases from J, leaving 11 bases between.

The rearrangement joins TRBV15 to TRBJ2-3; D gene unclear. Germline CDR1 is LNHNV and CDR2 is YYDKDF (reference sequence). Trimming pared 0 bases from V and 3 bases from J, leaving 10 bases between. The CDR3 runs 15 residues. CDR3 sequence (DNA): TGTGCCACCAGCAGAGATCAAAAGCTGACAGATACGCAGTATTTT. It yields the protein CATSRDQKLTDTQYF.

This clonotype was counted a few times. The gene calls are TRBV10-3 and TRBJ1-5, with 8 bases identical to TRBD1. The CDR3 has 16 amino acids. The V segment lost 6 bases and the J segment 4 bases; nucleotides outside the gene matches: 11. Looked up from germline, CDR1 is ENHRY and CDR2 is SYGVKD. This CDR3 is CAISQTGQGLNQPQHF. The CDR3 DNA is TGTGCCATCAGCCAGACCGGACAGGGTTTAAATCAGCCCCAGCATTTT.

V is TRBV5-1 and J is TRBJ2-7; D not certain. This CDR3 is built from 11 residues. Trimming pared 1 base from V and 6 bases from J, leaving 5 bases between. The germline gives CDR1 SGHRS, CDR2 YFSETQ. The CDR3 loop is CASSLPPEQYF. The CDR3 nucleotides are TGCGCCAGCAGCTTGCCCCCCGAGCAGTACTTC. The full variable domain, its missing parts supplied by reference TRBV5-1 and TRBJ2-7, is KAGVTQTPRYLIKTRGQQVTLSCSPISGHRSVSWYQQTPGQGLQFLFEYFSETQRNKGNFPGRFSGRQFSNSRSEMNVSTLELGDSALYLCASSLPPEQYFGPGTRLTVT.

This rearrangement joins TRBV3-1 to TRBJ1-5; D ambiguous. The CDR3 has 14 amino acids. With 5 bases removed from V and 1 base from J, the gap between germline ends came to 9 bases. Germline V gene lookup returns CDR1 LGHDT and CDR2 YNNKEL (reference sequence). In DNA, the CDR3 is TGTGCCAGCAGCGTCCGGGTGAGCAATCAGCCCCAGCATTTT. It encodes CASSVRVSNQPQHF.

The table lists this clonotype with a few counts. V usage is TRBV6-5 and J usage is TRBJ1-6, with TRBD1 as a possible D gene (5 bases). From germline, CDR1 is MNHEY and CDR2 SVGAGI. V was clipped by 2 bases and J by 7 bases, with 12 bases between them. This CDR3 comprises 15 residues. The CDR3 loop is CASSYNAGGNSPLHF. DNA of the CDR3: TGTGCCAGCAGTTACAACGCGGGGGGAAATTCACCCCTCCACTTT.

There are a few counts of this clonotype. The gene calls are TRBV27 and TRBJ2-5, with D maybe TRBD2 (7 bases). The ends were cut back, 1 base at V and 4 bases at J, with 13 bases in the middle. The germline V gene has CDR1 MNHEY and CDR2 SMNVEV (reference sequence). The CDR3 sequence is 15 residues long. In DNA, the CDR3 is TGTGCCAGCAGTTTATTTGGGGGGGCGGCAGAGACCCAGTACTTC. Protein sequence: CASSLFGGAAETQYF.

This clonotype has more than one count but fewer than ten. The chain has TRBV25-1 and TRBJ2-5; TRBD1 is a possible D gene (5 bases). The CDR3 length is 13 residues. Germline CDR1 MGHDK, CDR2 SYGVNS. Trimming took off 6 bases at V and 5 bases at J, with 13 bases between the two ends. The CDR3 spells CASRDNLPETQYF. The CDR3 DNA follows: TGTGCCAGCAGGGACAATCTGCCCGAGACCCAGTACTTC.